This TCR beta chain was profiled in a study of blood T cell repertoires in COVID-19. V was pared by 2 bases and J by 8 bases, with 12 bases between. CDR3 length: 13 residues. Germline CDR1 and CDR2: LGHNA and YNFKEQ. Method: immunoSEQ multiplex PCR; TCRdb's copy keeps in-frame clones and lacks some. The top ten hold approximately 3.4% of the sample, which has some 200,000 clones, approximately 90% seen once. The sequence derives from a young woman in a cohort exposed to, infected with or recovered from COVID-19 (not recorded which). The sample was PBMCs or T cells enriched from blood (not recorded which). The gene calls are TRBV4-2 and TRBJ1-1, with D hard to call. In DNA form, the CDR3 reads TGTGCCAGCAGCCAAAAACCAGTCATAGAAGCTTTCTTT. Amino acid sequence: CASSQKPVIEAFF.